What follows are 14 T cell receptor beta chains derived from one specimen sequenced in a study of blood T cell repertoires in COVID-19. Libraries were prepared by immunoSEQ multiplex PCR; TCRdb keeps only in-frame clonotypes and omits some of them. The sample contains approximately 150,000 clones, over 85% of which appear only once. Specimen: peripheral blood. The source is a human donor in a cohort sampled during active COVID-19.

The rearrangement uses TRBV6-2 or TRBV6-3 and TRBJ2-5, with 13 bases fitting TRBD2. The CDR3 extends over 16 amino acids. With 4 bases clipped from V and 1 base from J, the junction kept 3 bases outside the gene matches. Per the germline V gene, CDR1 is MNHEY and CDR2 is SVGEGT. The CDR3 is CASSWGLAGIQETQYF. The CDR3 region has the DNA TGTGCCAGCAGTTGGGGACTAGCGGGGATCCAAGAGACCCAGTACTTC.

This sequence joins TRBV7-2 and TRBJ1-2; no clear D gene. V lost 3 bases, J lost 2 bases, and 25 bases lay in between. Germline V gene sequence: CDR1 SGHTA, CDR2 FQGNSA. This CDR3 has 19 amino acids. CDR3 nucleotides: TGTGCCAGCAGCTTGGACTCGTCCGGGGTCCGATTCGTGAACTATGGCTACACCTTC. Translation gives CASSLDSSGVRFVNYGYTF.

The rearrangement uses TRBV9 and TRBJ2-7; TRBD2 is a possible D gene (7 bases). CDR3 length: 15 residues. V was cut by 0 bases and J by 4 bases, with 14 bases left in between. Germline values: CDR1 SGDLS, CDR2 YYNGEE. CDR3 residues: CASSVAAGAIYEQYF. The CDR3 DNA reads as TGTGCCAGCAGCGTAGCTGCGGGGGCAATTTACGAGCAGTACTTC.

V gene TRBV7-2 combines with J gene TRBJ1-1; 8 positions match TRBD1. This CDR3 spans 15 amino acids. In germline, CDR1 is SGHTA, CDR2 FQGNSA. After removal of 5 bases from V and 0 bases from J, the junction contained 5 bases not matched to a gene. CDR3 in DNA: TGTGCCAGCAGCCCTTGGACAGGGATGAACACTGAAGCTTTCTTT. Its translation is CASSPWTGMNTEAFF.

The chain joins TRBV7-2 to TRBJ1-6; D gene unclear. This CDR3 comprises 15 residues. Germline CDR1 and CDR2: SGHTA and FQGNSA. Trimming took 0 bases from V and 10 from J, leaving 13 bases between them. CDR3 bases: TGTGCCAGCAGCTTAGCCCCAGGTTCGGGATCACCCCTCCACTTT. Protein: CASSLAPGSGSPLHF.

V and J are TRBV4-1 and TRBJ2-3; 14 bases agree with TRBD2. With 5 bases clipped from V and 2 bases from J, the junction kept 6 bases outside the gene matches. CDR1 is MGHRA, CDR2 YSYEKL, per germline. This CDR3 contains 17 residues. The CDR3 spells CASSLGLAGVFTDTQYF. The CDR3 coding sequence is TGCGCCAGCAGCTTGGGACTAGCGGGGGTGTTCACAGATACGCAGTATTTT.

The genes are TRBV10-3 and TRBJ2-3; 7 bases fit TRBD2. This CDR3 contains 14 residues. V shed 4 bases and J 1 base; nucleotides not matched to a gene: 2. Germline lookup yields CDR1 ENHRY and CDR2 SYGVKD. The CDR3 DNA follows: TGTGCCATCAGTGGACTAGCAGGCACAGATACGCAGTATTTT. It codes for CAISGLAGTDTQYF.

The genes are TRBV6-4 and TRBJ1-1, with 11 bases fitting TRBD1. J lost 3 bases, V lost 7 bases, and 10 bases had no gene match. Germline-derived CDR1 and CDR2 are MRHNA and SNTAGT. The CDR3 is made up of 16 amino acids. As DNA, the CDR3 is TGTGCCAGCACCAATAGGGACAGGGGGGGACACACTGAAGCTTTCTTT. Residues: CASTNRDRGGHTEAFF.

The chain links TRBV28 to TRBJ2-7; D is perhaps TRBD2 (6 bases). Germline V lookup: CDR1 MDHEN, CDR2 SYDVKM. Trimming left V 5 bases short and J 3 bases short, with 17 bases between. This CDR3 has 15 amino acids. DNA for the CDR3: TGTGCCAGCAGTCGCTCGGGACTGACGTACTACGAGCAGTACTTC. Its protein product is CASSRSGLTYYEQYF.

The chain carries TRBV7-2 and TRBJ1-2, with D hard to call. CDR1 is SGHTA, CDR2 FQGNSA, per germline. This CDR3 region has 14 residues. The ends were cut back, 0 bases at V and 6 bases at J, with 11 bases in the middle. The CDR3 here is CASSLAYPSDGYTF. For the CDR3, the DNA is TGTGCCAGCAGCTTAGCGTATCCGTCGGATGGCTACACCTTC.

This sequence joins TRBV7-2 and TRBJ2-1; 10 bases match TRBD1. Germline CDR1 reads SGHTA; CDR2 reads FQGNSA. The V segment lost 4 bases and the J segment 7 bases; nucleotides outside the gene matches: 7. The CDR3 loop spans 15 amino acids. The CDR3 here is CASSSGQGLMNEQFF. The CDR3 DNA sequence: TGTGCCAGCAGCTCGGGACAGGGGTTGATGAATGAGCAGTTCTTC.

This clone was seen just once. This chain links TRBV5-1 with TRBJ2-3; weak D call: TRBD1 (6 bases). This CDR3 has 13 residues. V was trimmed by 5 bases and J by 4 bases, leaving 11 bases between them. Germline lookup yields CDR1 SGHRS and CDR2 YFSETQ. The DNA of the CDR3 is TGCGCCAGCAGGGCACAGGGCGCAGATACGCAGTATTTT. This sequence encodes CASRAQGADTQYF.

The V and J genes are TRBV11-3 and TRBJ2-7; D not certain. The CDR3 length is 12 residues. Germline V gives CDR1 SGHNT, CDR2 YENEEA. Trimming stripped 4 bases from V and 7 bases from J, with 11 bases between. The CDR3 sequence is CASSSAGREQYF. In DNA, the CDR3 is TGTGCCAGCAGCTCAGCAGGCCGGGAGCAGTACTTC.

The chain combines TRBV18 with TRBJ2-7, with 7 bases lining up with TRBD1. From germline, CDR1 is KGHSH and CDR2 LQKENI. Unmatched junction bases numbered 7, after V lost 6 bases and J lost 2 bases. This CDR3 has 14 residues. The CDR3 nucleotides read TGTGCCAGCTCTCGGTTAGACAGGGCCTACGAGCAGTACTTC. It translates to CASSRLDRAYEQYF.